This entry lists 2 T cell receptor beta chains sequenced from one sample in a study of shared clonotypes between healthy human individuals. Terminally differentiated effector memory CD45RA+ cells were excluded by CCR7 positive selection of CD45RO-negative cells. Profiled with immunoSEQ multiplex PCR; TCRdb holds only in-frame clones, not every one. The sample records roughly 2,000,000 clones, over 85% being singletons. Sequenced material: naive CD8+ T cells from PBMCs. These receptors were collected from a man in his late teens or twenties in good health. Some clones in this sample may be carry-over from other donors' samples.

This chain connects TRBV7-3 to TRBJ2-3; 7 bases are a match to TRBD1. Germline loops: CDR1 SGHTA, CDR2 FQGTGA. CDR3 size: 13 residues. The junction had 5 bases not matched to a gene; V was cut back by 5 bases and J by 6 bases. CDR3 sequence reads: CASSRHRGDTQYF. The CDR3, as DNA: TGTGCCAGCAGCCGACACAGGGGCGATACGCAGTATTTT. The full variable domain, in which reference TRBV7-3 and TRBJ2-3 provide the parts outside the CDR3, is GAGVSQTPSNKVTEKGKYVELRCDPISGHTALYWYRQSLGQGPEFLIYFQGTGAADDSGLPNDRFFAVRPEGSVSTLKIQRTERGDSAVYLCASSRHRGDTQYFGPGTRLTVL.

The chain combines TRBV6-5 with TRBJ1-2; D unresolved. Trimming left V 2 bases short and J 2 bases short, with 9 bases between. Germline V gives CDR1 MNHEY, CDR2 SVGAGI. CDR3 size: 14 residues. CDR3 nucleotide sequence: TGTGCCAGCAGTTACGGAGGGTTAAACTATGGCTACACCTTC. This encodes CASSYGGLNYGYTF.